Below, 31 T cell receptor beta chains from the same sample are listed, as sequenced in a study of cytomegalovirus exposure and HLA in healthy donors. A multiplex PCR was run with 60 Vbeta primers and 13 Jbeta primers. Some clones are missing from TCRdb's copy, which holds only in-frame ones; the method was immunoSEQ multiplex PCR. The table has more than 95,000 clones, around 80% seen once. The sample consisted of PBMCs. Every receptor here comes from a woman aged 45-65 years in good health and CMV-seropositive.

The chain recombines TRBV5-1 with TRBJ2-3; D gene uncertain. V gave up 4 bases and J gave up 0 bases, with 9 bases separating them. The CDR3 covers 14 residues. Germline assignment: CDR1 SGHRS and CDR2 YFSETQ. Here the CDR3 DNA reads TGCGCCAGCAGCCGTAGCTCTAGCACAGATACGCAGTATTTT. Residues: CASSRSSSTDTQYF.

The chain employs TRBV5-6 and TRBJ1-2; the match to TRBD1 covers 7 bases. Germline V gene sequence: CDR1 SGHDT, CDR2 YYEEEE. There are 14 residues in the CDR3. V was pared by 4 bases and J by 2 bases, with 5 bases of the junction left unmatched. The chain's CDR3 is CASSRQGLNYGYTF. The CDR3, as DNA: TGTGCCAGCAGCCGACAGGGCTTAAACTATGGCTACACCTTC.

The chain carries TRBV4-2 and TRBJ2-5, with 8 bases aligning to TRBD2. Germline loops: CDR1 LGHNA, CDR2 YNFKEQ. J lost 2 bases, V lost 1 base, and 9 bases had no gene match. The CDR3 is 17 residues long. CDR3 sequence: CASSQALYGRGQETQYF. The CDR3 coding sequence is TGTGCCAGCAGCCAAGCTCTTTACGGGAGGGGACAAGAGACCCAGTACTTC.

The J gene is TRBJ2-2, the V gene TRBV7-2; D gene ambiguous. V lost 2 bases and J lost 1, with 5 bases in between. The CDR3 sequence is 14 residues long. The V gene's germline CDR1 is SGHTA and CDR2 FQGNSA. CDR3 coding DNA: TGTGCCAGCAGCTTAATAGTGAACACCGGGGAGCTGTTTTTT. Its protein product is CASSLIVNTGELFF.

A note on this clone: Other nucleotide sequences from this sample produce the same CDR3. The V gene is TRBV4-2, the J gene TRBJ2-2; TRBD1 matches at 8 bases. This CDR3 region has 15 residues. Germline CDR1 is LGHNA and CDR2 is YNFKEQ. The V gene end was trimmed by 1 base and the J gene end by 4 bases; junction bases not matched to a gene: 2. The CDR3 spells CASSQGTGGTGELFF. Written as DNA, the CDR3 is TGTGCCAGCAGCCAAGGCACAGGGGGCACCGGGGAGCTGTTTTTT.

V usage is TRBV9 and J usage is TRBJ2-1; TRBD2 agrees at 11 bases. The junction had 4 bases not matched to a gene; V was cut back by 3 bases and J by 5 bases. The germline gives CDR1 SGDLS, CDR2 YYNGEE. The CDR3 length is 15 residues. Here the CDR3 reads CASSAGTSGDNEQFF. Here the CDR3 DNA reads TGTGCCAGCAGCGCCGGGACTAGCGGCGACAATGAGCAGTTCTTC.

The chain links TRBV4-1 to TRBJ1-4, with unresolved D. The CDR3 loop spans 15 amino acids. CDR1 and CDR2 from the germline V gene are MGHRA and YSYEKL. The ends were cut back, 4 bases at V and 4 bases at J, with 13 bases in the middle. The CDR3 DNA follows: TGCGCCAGCAGCCGAGTTGAGGGAAATAATGAAAAACTGTTTTTT. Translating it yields CASSRVEGNNEKLFF.

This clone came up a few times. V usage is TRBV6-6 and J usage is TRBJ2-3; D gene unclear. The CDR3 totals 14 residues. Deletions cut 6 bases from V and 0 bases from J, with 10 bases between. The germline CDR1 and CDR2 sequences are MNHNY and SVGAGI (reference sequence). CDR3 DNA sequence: TGTGCCAGCAGCAAAACAGTAAGCACAGATACGCAGTATTTT. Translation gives CASSKTVSTDTQYF.

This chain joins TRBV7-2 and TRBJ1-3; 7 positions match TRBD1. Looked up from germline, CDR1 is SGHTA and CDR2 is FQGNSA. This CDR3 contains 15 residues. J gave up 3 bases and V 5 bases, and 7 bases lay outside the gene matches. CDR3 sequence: CASSPQTGLGNTIYF. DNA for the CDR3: TGTGCCAGCAGCCCCCAGACAGGGCTTGGAAACACCATATATTTT.

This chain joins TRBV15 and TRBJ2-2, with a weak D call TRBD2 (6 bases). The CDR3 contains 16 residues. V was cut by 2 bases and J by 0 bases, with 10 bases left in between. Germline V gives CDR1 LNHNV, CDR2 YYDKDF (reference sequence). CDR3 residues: CATSRRPGANTGELFF. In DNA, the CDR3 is TGTGCCACCAGCAGAAGACCGGGGGCGAACACCGGGGAGCTGTTTTTT.

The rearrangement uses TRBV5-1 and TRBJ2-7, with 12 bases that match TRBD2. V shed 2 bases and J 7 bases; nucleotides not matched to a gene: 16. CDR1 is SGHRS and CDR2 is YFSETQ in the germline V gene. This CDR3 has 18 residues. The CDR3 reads CASSFGPSRLAGAGEQYF. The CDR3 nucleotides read TGCGCCAGCAGCTTCGGACCCTCGAGACTAGCGGGAGCGGGAGAGCAGTACTTC.

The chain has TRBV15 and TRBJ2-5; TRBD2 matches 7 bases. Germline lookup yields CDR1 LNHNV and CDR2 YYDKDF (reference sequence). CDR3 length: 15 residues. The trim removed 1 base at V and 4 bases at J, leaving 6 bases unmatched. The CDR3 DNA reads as TGTGCCACCAGCAGAGGGAGAAGGGAGGGAGAGACCCAGTACTTC. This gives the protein CATSRGRREGETQYF.

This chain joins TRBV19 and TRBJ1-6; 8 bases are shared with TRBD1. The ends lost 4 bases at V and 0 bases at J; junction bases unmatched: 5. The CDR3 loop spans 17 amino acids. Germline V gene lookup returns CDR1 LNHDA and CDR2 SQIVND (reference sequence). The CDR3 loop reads CASSSGTGSSYNSPLHF. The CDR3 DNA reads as TGTGCCAGTAGTAGCGGGACAGGTAGCTCCTATAATTCACCCCTCCACTTT. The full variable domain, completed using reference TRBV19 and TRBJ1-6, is DGGITQSPKYLFRKEGQNVTLSCEQNLNHDAMYWYRQDPGQGLRLIYYSQIVNDFQKGDIAEGYSVSREKKESFPLTVTSAQKNPTAFYLCASSSGTGSSYNSPLHFGNGTRLTVT.

CDR3 nucleotide sequence: TGTGCCAGCAGCCTCCGCGATGGCACTGAAGCTTTCTTT. This encodes CASSLRDGTEAFF. V is TRBV7-9 and J is TRBJ1-1; the D is unclear. The V end was cut by 5 bases, the J end by 4 bases, with 11 bases between. In germline, CDR1 is SEHNR, CDR2 FQNEAQ (reference sequence). The CDR3 runs 13 residues.

The CDR3 protein is CASSFRGRGEETQYF. CDR3 DNA: TGCGCCAGCAGCTTTCGTGGGAGGGGAGAAGAGACCCAGTACTTC. The chain combines TRBV5-1 with TRBJ2-5; TRBD2 matches at 7 bases. The CDR3 loop spans 15 amino acids. CDR1 is SGHRS, CDR2 YFSETQ, per germline. After removal of 2 bases from V and 3 bases from J, the junction contained 7 bases not matched to a gene.

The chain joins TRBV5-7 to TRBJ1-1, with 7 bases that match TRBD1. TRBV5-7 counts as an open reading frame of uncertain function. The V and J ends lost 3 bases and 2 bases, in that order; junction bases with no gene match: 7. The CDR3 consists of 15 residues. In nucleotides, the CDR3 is TGTGCCAGCAGCTCAGGGGGAGGTGTAAACACTGAAGCTTTCTTT. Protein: CASSSGGGVNTEAFF.

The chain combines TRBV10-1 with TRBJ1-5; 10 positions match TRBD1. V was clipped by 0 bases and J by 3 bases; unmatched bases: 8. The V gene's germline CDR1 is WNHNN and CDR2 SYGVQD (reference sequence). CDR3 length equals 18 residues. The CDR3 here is CASSESTWDRGYNQPQHF. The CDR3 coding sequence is TGCGCCAGCAGTGAGTCGACCTGGGACAGGGGTTACAATCAGCCCCAGCATTTT.

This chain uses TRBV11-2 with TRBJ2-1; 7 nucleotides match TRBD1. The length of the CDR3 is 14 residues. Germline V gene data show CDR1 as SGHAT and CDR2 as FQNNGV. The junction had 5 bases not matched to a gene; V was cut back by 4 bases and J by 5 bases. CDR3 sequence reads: CASSSGQTNNEQFF. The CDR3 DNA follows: TGTGCCAGCAGCTCGGGACAGACTAACAATGAGCAGTTCTTC.

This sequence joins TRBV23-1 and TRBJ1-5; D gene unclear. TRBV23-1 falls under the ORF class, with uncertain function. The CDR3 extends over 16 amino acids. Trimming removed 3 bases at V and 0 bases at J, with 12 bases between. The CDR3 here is CASSHPGRYSNQPQHF. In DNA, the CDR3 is TGCGCCAGCAGTCACCCTGGGCGCTATAGCAATCAGCCCCAGCATTTT.

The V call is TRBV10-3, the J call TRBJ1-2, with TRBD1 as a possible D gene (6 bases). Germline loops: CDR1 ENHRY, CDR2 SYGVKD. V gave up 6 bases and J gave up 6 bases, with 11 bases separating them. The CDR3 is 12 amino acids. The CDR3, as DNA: TGTGCCATCAGCCGACAGGACGATGGCTACACCTTC. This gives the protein CAISRQDDGYTF.

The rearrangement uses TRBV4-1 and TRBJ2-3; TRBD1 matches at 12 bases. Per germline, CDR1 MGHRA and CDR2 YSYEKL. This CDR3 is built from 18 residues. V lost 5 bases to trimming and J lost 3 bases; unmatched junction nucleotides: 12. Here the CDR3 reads CASSSRDRGPPLTDTQYF. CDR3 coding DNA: TGCGCCAGCAGCTCCCGGGACAGGGGGCCCCCGTTAACAGATACGCAGTATTTT.

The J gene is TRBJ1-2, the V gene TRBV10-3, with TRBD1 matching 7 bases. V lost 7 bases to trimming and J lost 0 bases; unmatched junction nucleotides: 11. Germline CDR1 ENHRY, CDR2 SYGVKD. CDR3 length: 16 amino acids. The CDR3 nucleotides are TGTGCCATCAATTACGGACAGGCGAAAGCTAACTATGGCTACACCTTC. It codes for CAINYGQAKANYGYTF.

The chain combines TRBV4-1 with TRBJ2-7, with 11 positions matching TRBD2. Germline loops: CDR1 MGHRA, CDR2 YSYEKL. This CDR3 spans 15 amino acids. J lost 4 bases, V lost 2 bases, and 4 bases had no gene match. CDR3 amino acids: CASSQPTSGRYEQYF. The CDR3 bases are TGCGCCAGCAGCCAACCTACTAGCGGGAGATACGAGCAGTACTTC.

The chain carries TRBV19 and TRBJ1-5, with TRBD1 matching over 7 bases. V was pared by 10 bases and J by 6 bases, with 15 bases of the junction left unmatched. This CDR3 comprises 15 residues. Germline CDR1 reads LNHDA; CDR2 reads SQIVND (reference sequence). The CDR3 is CATKTGQFIGQPQHF. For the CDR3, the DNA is TGTGCCACCAAGACGGGACAGTTTATAGGTCAGCCCCAGCATTTT.

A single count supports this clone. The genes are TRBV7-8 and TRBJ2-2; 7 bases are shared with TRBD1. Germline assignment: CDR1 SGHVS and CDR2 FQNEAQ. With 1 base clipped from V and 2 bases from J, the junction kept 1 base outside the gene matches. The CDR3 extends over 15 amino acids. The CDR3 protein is CASSLGQGNTGELFF. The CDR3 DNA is TGTGCCAGCAGCTTAGGACAGGGCAACACCGGGGAGCTGTTTTTT.

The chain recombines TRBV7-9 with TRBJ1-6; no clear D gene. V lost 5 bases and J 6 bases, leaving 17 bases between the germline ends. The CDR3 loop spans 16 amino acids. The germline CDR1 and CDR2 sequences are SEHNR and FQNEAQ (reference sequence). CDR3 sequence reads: CASSPRGIVINSPLHF. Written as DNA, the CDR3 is TGTGCCAGCAGCCCGCGGGGTATTGTTATTAATTCACCCCTCCACTTT.

CDR3 DNA sequence: TGCGCCAGCAGCCTCAGACTAGCGGGGCCCACAGATACGCAGTATTTT. Its translation: CASSLRLAGPTDTQYF. The genes are TRBV5-1 and TRBJ2-3, with 11 positions matching TRBD2. CDR1 and CDR2 from the germline V gene are SGHRS and YFSETQ. CDR3 size: 16 residues. Trimming removed 4 bases from V and 2 bases from J; junction bases left unmatched: 6. Filled out from reference TRBV5-1 and TRBJ2-3, the complete variable domain reads KAGVTQTPRYLIKTRGQQVTLSCSPISGHRSVSWYQQTPGQGLQFLFEYFSETQRNKGNFPGRFSGRQFSNSRSEMNVSTLELGDSALYLCASSLRLAGPTDTQYFGPGTRLTVL.

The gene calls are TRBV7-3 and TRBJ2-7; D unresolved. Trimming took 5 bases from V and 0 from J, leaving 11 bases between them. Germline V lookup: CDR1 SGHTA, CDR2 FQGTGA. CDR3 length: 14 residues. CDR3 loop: CASSQDTHSYEQYF. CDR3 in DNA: TGTGCCAGCAGCCAAGACACGCACTCCTACGAGCAGTACTTC.

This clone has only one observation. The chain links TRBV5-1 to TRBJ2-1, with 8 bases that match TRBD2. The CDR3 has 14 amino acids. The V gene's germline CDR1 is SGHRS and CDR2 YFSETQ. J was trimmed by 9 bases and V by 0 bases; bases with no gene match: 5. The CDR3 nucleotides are TGCGCCAGCAGCTTGGTCGCGGGGGGAAGTGAGCAGTTCTTC. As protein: CASSLVAGGSEQFF.

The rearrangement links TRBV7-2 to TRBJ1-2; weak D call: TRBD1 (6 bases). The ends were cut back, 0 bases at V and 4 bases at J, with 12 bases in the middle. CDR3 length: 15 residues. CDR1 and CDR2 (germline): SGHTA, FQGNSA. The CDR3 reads CASSLAPGVLYGYTF. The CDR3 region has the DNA TGTGCCAGCAGCTTAGCCCCAGGGGTCCTCTATGGCTACACCTTC.

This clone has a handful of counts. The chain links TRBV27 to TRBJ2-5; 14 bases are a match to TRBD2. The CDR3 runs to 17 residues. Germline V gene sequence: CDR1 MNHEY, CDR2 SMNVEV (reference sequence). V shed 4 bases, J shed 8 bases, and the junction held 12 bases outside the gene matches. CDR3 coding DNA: TGTGCCAGCAGTTCGGGAACCTCGACTAGCGGGAGGGCCACCCAGTACTTC. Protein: CASSSGTSTSGRATQYF.